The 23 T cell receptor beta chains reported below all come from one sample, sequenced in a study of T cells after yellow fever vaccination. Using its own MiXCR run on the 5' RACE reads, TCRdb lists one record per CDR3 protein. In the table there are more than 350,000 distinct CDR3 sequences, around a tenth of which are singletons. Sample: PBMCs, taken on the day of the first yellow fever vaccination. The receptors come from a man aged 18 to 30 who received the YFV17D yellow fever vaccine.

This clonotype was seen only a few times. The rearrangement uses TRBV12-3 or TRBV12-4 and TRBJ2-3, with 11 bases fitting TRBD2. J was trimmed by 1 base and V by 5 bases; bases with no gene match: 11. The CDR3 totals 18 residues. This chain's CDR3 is CASSNSLAGGLGTDTQYF. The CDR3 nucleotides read TGTGCCAGCAGTAACAGTTTAGCGGGGGGGCTCGGCACAGATACGCAGTATTTT.

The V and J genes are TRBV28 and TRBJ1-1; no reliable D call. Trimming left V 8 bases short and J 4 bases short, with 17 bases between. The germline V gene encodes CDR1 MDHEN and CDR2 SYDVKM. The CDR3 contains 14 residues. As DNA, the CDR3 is TGTGCCAGCGAATCCCCAACTATCGTCACTGAAGCTTTCTTT. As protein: CASESPTIVTEAFF.

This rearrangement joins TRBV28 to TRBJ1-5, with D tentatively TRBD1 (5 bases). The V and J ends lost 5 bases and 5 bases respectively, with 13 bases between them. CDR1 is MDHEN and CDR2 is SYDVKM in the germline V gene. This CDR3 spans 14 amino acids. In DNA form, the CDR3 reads TGTGCCAGCAGTGAGGCAGGGCCCTATCAGCCCCAGCATTTT. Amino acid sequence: CASSEAGPYQPQHF.

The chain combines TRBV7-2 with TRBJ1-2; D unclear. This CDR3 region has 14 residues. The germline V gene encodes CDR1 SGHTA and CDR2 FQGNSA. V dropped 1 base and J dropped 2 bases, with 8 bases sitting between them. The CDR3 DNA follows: TGTGCCAGCAGCTTAGGACTGGGGAACTATGGCTACACCTTC. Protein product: CASSLGLGNYGYTF.

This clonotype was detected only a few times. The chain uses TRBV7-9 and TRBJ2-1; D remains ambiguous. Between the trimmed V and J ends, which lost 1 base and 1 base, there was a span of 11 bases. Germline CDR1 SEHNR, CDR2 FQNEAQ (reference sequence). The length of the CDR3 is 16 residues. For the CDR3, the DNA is TGTGCCAGCAGCTTAGGGAGTCGACTTTCCTACAATGAGCAGTTCTTC. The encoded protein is CASSLGSRLSYNEQFF.

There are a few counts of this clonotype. CDR3 DNA: TGTGCCAGCAGCTACTTAGCGGGGGGCCCAGATACGCAGTATTTT. As protein: CASSYLAGGPDTQYF. V is TRBV7-2 and J is TRBJ2-3, with 10 bases identical to TRBD2. Trimming cost V 4 bases and J 4 bases; bases outside gene matches: 5. CDR1 and CDR2 from the germline V gene are SGHTA and FQGNSA. The CDR3 totals 15 residues.

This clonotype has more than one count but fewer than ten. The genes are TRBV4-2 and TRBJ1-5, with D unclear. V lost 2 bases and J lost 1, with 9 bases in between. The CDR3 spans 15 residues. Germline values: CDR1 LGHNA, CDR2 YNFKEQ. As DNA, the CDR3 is TGTGCCAGCAGCCAACAATCGAGGAGCAATCAGCCCCAGCATTTT. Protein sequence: CASSQQSRSNQPQHF.

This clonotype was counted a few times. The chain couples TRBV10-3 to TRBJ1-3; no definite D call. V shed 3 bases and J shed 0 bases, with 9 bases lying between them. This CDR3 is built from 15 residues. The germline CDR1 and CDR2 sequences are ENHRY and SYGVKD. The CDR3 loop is CAISDNHGSGNTIYF. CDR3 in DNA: TGTGCCATCAGTGATAACCACGGCTCTGGAAACACCATATATTTT.

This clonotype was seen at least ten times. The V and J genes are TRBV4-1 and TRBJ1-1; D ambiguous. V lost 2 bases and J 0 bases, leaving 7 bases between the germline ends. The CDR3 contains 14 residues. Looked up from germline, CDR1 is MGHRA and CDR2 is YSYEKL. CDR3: CASSQRALNTEAFF. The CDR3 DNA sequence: TGCGCCAGCAGCCAAAGGGCCCTGAACACTGAAGCTTTCTTT.

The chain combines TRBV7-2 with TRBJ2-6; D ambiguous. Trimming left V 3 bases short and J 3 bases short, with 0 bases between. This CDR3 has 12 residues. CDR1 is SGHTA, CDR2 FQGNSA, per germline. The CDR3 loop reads CASSFGANVLTF. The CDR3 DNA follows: TGTGCCAGCAGCTTTGGGGCCAACGTCCTGACTTTC.

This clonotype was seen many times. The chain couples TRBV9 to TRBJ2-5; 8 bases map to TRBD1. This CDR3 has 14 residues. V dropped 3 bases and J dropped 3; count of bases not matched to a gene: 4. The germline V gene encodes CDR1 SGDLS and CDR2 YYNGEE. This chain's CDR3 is CASSGTGSKETQYF. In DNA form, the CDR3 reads TGTGCCAGCAGCGGGACAGGGTCCAAAGAGACCCAGTACTTC.

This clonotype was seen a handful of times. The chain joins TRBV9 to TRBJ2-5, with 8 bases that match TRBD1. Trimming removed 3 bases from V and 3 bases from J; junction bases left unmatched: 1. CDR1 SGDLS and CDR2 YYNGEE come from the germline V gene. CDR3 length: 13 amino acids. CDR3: CASSGDRKETQYF. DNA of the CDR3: TGTGCCAGCAGCGGGGACAGGAAAGAGACCCAGTACTTC.

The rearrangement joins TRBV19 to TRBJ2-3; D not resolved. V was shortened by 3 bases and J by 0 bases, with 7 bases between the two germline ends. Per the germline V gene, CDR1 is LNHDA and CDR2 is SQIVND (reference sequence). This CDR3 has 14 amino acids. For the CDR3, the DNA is TGTGCCAGTAGTATTAGATTTAGCACAGATACGCAGTATTTT. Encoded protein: CASSIRFSTDTQYF.

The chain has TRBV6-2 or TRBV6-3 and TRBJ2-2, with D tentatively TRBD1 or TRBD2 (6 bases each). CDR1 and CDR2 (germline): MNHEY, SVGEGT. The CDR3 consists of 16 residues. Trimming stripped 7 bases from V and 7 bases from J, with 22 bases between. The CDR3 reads CASTPSRGGRGGELFF. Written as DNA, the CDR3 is TGTGCCAGCACTCCCTCCAGAGGGGGGCGCGGCGGGGAGCTGTTTTTT.

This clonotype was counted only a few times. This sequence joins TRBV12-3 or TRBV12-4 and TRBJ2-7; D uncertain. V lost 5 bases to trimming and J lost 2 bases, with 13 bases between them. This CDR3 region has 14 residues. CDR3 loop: CASSRTGGTYEQYF. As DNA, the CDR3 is TGTGCCAGCAGTCGAACGGGCGGAACCTACGAGCAGTACTTC.

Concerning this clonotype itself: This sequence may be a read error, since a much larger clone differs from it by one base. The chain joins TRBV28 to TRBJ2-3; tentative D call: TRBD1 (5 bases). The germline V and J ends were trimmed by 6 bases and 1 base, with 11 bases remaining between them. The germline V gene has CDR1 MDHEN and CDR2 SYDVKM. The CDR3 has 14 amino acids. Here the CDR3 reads CASRNRFCTDTQYF. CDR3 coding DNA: TGTGCCAGCAGAAACAGGTTCTGCACAGATACGCAGTATTTT.

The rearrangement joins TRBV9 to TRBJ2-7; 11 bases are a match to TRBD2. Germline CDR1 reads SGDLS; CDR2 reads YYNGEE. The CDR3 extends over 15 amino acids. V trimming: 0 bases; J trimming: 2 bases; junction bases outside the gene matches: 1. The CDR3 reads CASSVGGLAAYEQYF. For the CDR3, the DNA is TGTGCCAGCAGCGTAGGGGGACTAGCGGCCTACGAGCAGTACTTC.

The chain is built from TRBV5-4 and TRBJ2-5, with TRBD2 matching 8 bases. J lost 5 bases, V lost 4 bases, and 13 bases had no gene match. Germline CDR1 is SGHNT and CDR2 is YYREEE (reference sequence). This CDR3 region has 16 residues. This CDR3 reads CASSQERAGGDETQYF. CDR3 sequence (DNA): TGTGCCAGCAGCCAGGAGAGGGCGGGGGGAGATGAGACCCAGTACTTC.

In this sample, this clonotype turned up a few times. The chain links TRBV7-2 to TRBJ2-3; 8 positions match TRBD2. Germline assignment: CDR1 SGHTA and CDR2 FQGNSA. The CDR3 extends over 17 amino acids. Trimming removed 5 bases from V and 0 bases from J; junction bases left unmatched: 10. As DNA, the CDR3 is TGTGCCAGCAGCCCCATAGCGGGGACGACTAGCACAGATACGCAGTATTTT. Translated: CASSPIAGTTSTDTQYF.

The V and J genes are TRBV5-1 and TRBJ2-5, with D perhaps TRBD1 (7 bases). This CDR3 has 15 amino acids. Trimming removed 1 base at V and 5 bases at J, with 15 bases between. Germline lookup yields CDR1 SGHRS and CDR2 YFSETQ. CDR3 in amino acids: CASSLFGRGEETQYF. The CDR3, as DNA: TGCGCCAGCAGCTTGTTCGGCAGGGGGGAGGAGACCCAGTACTTC.

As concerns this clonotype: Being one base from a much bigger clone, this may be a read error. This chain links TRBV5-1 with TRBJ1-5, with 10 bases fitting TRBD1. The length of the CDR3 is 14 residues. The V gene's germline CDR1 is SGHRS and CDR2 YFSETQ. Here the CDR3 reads CASSPGQGDQPRHF. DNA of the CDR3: TGCGCCAGCAGCCCAGGACAGGGGGACCAGCCCCGGCATTTT.

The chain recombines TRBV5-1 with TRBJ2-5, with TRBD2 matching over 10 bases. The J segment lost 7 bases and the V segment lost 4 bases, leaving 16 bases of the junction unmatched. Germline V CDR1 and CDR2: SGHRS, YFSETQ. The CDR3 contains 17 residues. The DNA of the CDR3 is TGCGCCAGCAGCGAAGCCGGGACTAGCGTGTCAGTTGCGACCCAGTACTTC. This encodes CASSEAGTSVSVATQYF.

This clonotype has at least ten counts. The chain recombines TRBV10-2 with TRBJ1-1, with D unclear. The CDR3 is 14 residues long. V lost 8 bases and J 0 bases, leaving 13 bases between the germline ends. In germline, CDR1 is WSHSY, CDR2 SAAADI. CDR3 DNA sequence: TGCGCCAGCTCTTCGGAGACCTTGAACACTGAAGCTTTCTTT. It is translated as CASSSETLNTEAFF.